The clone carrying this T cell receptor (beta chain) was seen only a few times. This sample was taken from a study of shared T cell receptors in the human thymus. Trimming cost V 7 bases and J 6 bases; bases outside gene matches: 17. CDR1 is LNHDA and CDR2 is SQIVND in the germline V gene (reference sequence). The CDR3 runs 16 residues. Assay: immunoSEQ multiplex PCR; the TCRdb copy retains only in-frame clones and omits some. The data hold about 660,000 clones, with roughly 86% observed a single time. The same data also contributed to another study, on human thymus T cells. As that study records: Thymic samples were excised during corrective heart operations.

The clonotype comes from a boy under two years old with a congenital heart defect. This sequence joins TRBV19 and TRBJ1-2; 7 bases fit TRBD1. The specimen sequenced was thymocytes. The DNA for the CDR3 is TGTGCCAGTACCGAAAATTCCCAGACAGGGATGGATGGCTACACCTTC. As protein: CASTENSQTGMDGYTF.